The 12 T cell receptor beta chains listed next were all sequenced from one sample in a study of OX40 agonist ivuxolimab in advanced cancers. Clones were read by immunoSEQ multiplex PCR, and TCRdb kept only the in-frame ones, dropping some. Among some 43,000 clones listed, roughly 90% were seen once. This material consisted of CD4+ or CD8+ T cells sorted from blood, taken in a trial of the OX40 agonist ivuxolimab. Every receptor here comes from an adult with an advanced solid tumor such as melanoma, head and neck, liver or kidney cancer.

The chain combines TRBV19 with TRBJ1-4; 7 bases are a match to TRBD1. Trimming at V came to 3 bases and at J to 6 bases, leaving 4 bases not matched to a gene. The CDR3 extends over 14 amino acids. The germline gives CDR1 LNHDA, CDR2 SQIVND (reference sequence). CDR3 DNA: TGTGCCAGTAGTATGGGGCAGGGGGATGAAAAACTGTTTTTT. Translating it yields CASSMGQGDEKLFF.

The gene calls are TRBV6-6 and TRBJ2-5; the match to TRBD1 covers 8 bases. CDR1 is MNHNY and CDR2 is SVGAGI in the germline V gene (reference sequence). The CDR3 totals 15 residues. After removal of 7 bases from V and 5 bases from J, the junction contained 12 bases not matched to a gene. The CDR3 region has the DNA TGTGCCAGCACGCTAGGACAGGGCTTTAAGGAGACCCAGTACTTC. Its protein is CASTLGQGFKETQYF.

The chain couples TRBV7-3 to TRBJ2-1, with TRBD2 matching over 7 bases. The CDR3 runs to 14 residues. Germline V gene data show CDR1 as SGHTA and CDR2 as FQGTGA. V trimming: 4 bases; J trimming: 9 bases; junction bases outside the gene matches: 9. Written as DNA, the CDR3 is TGTGCCAGCAGCTCCACTAGCGTCTGGGGTGAGCAGTTCTTC. It is translated as CASSSTSVWGEQFF.

The chain uses TRBV5-1 and TRBJ2-5, with D perhaps given as TRBD1 or TRBD2 (6 bases each). Deletions cut 4 bases from V and 7 bases from J, with 20 bases between. CDR3 length: 15 residues. CDR1 and CDR2 (germline): SGHRS, YFSETQ. The CDR3 coding sequence is TGCGCCAGCAGCCCGGGACATCGCGGGGATTGGACCCAGTACTTC. This codes for CASSPGHRGDWTQYF.

The V gene is TRBV7-8, the J gene TRBJ2-2; the D is unclear. V was clipped by 5 bases and J by 3 bases, with 4 bases between them. Per germline, CDR1 SGHVS and CDR2 FQNEAQ. The CDR3 is 12 residues long. CDR3 amino acids: CASSPDTGELFF. The CDR3 nucleotides are TGTGCCAGCAGCCCGGACACCGGGGAGCTGTTTTTT.

This clone appeared a few times. The chain has TRBV6-5 and TRBJ2-2; 10 bases align to TRBD2. Germline trimming cut 7 bases from V and 4 bases from J; bases unmatched to any gene: 6. The CDR3 totals 15 residues. CDR1 and CDR2 (germline): MNHEY, SVGAGI. The CDR3 coding sequence is TGTGCCAGCATCTCCAGCGGGGGGGGCACCGGGGAGCTGTTTTTT. Translation: CASISSGGGTGELFF.

This chain connects TRBV5-6 to TRBJ1-5, with 9 bases that match TRBD1. V trimming: 2 bases; J trimming: 7 bases; junction bases outside the gene matches: 4. The germline V gene has CDR1 SGHDT and CDR2 YYEEEE. The CDR3 totals 14 residues. The CDR3 DNA follows: TGTGCCAGCAGCTTCGGACAGGGGTCCCAGCCCCAGCATTTT. It is translated as CASSFGQGSQPQHF.

J is TRBJ2-2 and V is TRBV11-2; no definite D call. This CDR3 is built from 14 residues. V lost 3 bases and J lost 1, with 6 bases in between. Germline CDR1 and CDR2: SGHAT and FQNNGV. As DNA, the CDR3 is TGTGCCAGCAGCTTTACGGGGAACACCGGGGAGCTGTTTTTT. Residues: CASSFTGNTGELFF. The variable domain in full, with the rest retrieved from reference TRBV11-2 and TRBJ2-2, is EAGVAQSPRYKIIEKRQSVAFWCNPISGHATLYWYQQILGQGPKLLIQFQNNGVVDDSQLPKDRFSAERLKGVDSTLKIQPAKLEDSAVYLCASSFTGNTGELFFGEGSRLTVL.

The rearrangement joins TRBV6-1 to TRBJ2-5; D is unclear. The CDR3 contains 16 residues. Germline V gene lookup returns CDR1 MNHNS and CDR2 SASEGT. V was cut by 2 bases and J by 4 bases, with 17 bases left in between. The CDR3 reads CASSESWGNLGETQYF. The CDR3 DNA sequence: TGTGCCAGCAGTGAATCGTGGGGAAACCTAGGAGAGACCCAGTACTTC.

This chain links TRBV27 with TRBJ1-2; tentative D call: TRBD1 (5 bases). Germline V gene data show CDR1 as MNHEY and CDR2 as SMNVEV (reference sequence). The CDR3 has 13 residues. The V gene lost 2 bases and the J gene lost 4 bases, with 8 bases spanning the gap. CDR3 nucleotide sequence: TGTGCCAGCAGTTTACAGGGATTCTATGGCTACACCTTC. It yields the protein CASSLQGFYGYTF.

The chain recombines TRBV5-6 with TRBJ1-4; 7 bases match TRBD1. The V gene's germline CDR1 is SGHDT and CDR2 YYEEEE. This CDR3 is built from 15 residues. V shed 4 bases, J shed 8 bases, and the junction held 11 bases outside the gene matches. The CDR3 DNA is TGTGCCAGCAGCCTCACAGGGGTAGATAGAGAAAAACTGTTTTTT. Translated, it gives CASSLTGVDREKLFF.

The chain employs TRBV6-5 and TRBJ2-3; the D gene is possibly TRBD2 (5 bases). V was cut by 5 bases and J by 6 bases, with 6 bases left in between. The germline CDR1 and CDR2 sequences are MNHEY and SVGAGI. This CDR3 contains 11 residues. As DNA, the CDR3 is TGTGCCAGCAGTACGGGGGATACGCAGTATTTT. This translates into CASSTGDTQYF.